The sequence of this T cell receptor beta chain was determined in a study of CXCR3-negative and CXCR3-positive naive CD8 T cells. Overall study findings and caveats: TRB CDR3s of CXCR3-positive naive cells were more hydrophobic than those of CXCR3-negative naive cells.

There are 15 residues in the CDR3. Germline V lookup: CDR1 SGDLS, CDR2 YYNGEE. Note on this clonotype: Its target is unknown.

TRB cDNA was prepared as libraries by UMI-labeled 5' RACE. TCRdb reprocessed the 5' RACE reads and reports one entry per CDR3 protein, with no DNA. This sample's clone table lists 150,000 or so distinct CDR3 sequences. The sequenced sample was naive CXCR3+ CD8+ T cells from blood. As to subset: CD45RO-CCR7+CD27+CD95- naive CD8+ T cells expressing CXCR3 (TNR3+). The TCR comes from a human donor in good health. Some clones in this sample may be carry-over from other donors' samples. V and J are TRBV9 and TRBJ2-1; lacking DNA, the TRBD2 call made by TCRdb goes unchecked. The CDR3: CASSVGGEAYNEQFF.